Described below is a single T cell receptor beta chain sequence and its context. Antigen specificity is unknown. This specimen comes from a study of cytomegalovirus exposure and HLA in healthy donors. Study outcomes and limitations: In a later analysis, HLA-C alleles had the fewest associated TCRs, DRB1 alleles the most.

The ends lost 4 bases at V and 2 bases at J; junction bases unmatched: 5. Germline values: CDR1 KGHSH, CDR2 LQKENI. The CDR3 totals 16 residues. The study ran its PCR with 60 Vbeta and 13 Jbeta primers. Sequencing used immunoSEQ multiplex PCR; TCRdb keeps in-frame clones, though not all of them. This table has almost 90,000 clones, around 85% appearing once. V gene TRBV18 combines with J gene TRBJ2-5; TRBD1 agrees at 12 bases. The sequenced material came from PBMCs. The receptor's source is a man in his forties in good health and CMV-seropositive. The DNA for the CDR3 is TGTGCCAGCTCACGCGGGACAGGGGGCCAGCAAGAGACCCAGTACTTC. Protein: CASSRGTGGQQETQYF. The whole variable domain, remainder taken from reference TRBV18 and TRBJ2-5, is NAGVMQNPRHLVRRRGQEARLRCSPMKGHSHVYWYRQLPEEGLKFMVYLQKENIIDESGMPKERFSAEFPKEGPSILRIQQVVRGDSAAYFCASSRGTGGQQETQYFGPGTRLLVL.